Listed here are 2 T cell receptor beta chains from one sample, sequenced in a study of T cell repertoires in cytomegalovirus infection. The antigens of these receptors remain unknown. Each CDR3 protein is one row after TCRdb ran MiXCR on the reads. The sample gives approximately 990,000 distinct CDR3 sequences, roughly 31% of which show up once; over 13% is in the top ten. Source: cultured CD8+ T cells from PBMCs, taken from culture after CMV antigen stimulation. These receptors all come from a human donor in good health (CMV status not recorded). Some clones in this sample may be carry-over from other donors' samples.

As to this clonotype: A much larger clonotype is one base distant, so this may be a read error. The rearrangement joins TRBV7-2 to TRBJ2-1; 10 nucleotides align to TRBD1. CDR1 and CDR2 from the germline V gene are SGHTA and FQGNSA. The CDR3 contains 15 residues. V was pared by 4 bases and J by 6 bases, with 6 bases of the junction left unmatched. CDR3 in DNA: TGTGCCAGCAGCTCCAGACAGGGGGCTCCCAATGAGCAGTTCTTC. Protein sequence: CASSSRQGAPNEQFF. Using reference TRBV7-2 and TRBJ2-1 for the parts outside the CDR3, the full variable domain is GAGVSQSPSNKVTEKGKDVELRCDPISGHTALYWYRQSLGQGLEFLIYFQGNSAPDKSGLPSDRFSAERTGGSVSTLTIQRTQQEDSAVYLCASSSRQGAPNEQFFGPGTRLTVL.

As regards this clonotype: This clone may be a read error of a much larger clone one base away. This chain joins TRBV20-1 and TRBJ1-2; D perhaps matches TRBD1 (6 bases). Germline V CDR1 and CDR2: DFQATT, SNEGSKA (reference sequence). The CDR3 is 20 residues long. Between the trimmed V and J ends, which lost 6 bases and 4 bases, there was a span of 36 bases. The CDR3 sequence: CSAGGDRDYVHYRGRYGYTF. DNA for the CDR3: TGCAGTGCGGGGGGAGACAGAGATTATGTACATTACCGGGGGCGCTATGGCTACACCTTC.